This TCR beta chain originates from a study of cytomegalovirus exposure and HLA in healthy donors. The PCR employed 60 Vbeta primers together with 13 Jbeta primers. Sequencing used immunoSEQ multiplex PCR; TCRdb keeps in-frame clones, though not all of them. Here the sample spans over 40,000 clones, 77% being singletons. Germline-derived CDR1 and CDR2 are MDHEN and SYDVKM. V gave up 11 bases and J gave up 0 bases, with 14 bases separating them. The CDR3 has 13 amino acids. Findings and limits, study-wide: The authors later linked a missense DCLRE1C variant to TCR beta V- and J-gene trimming.

About this clone: Its target is not known.

All the people who gave samples were healthy bone marrow donors. What was sequenced was PBMCs. The rearrangement links TRBV28 to TRBJ2-7; no firm D call. The clonotype originates from a woman aged 40 to 55 in good health and CMV-seropositive. DNA of the CDR3: TGTGCCGTCCTTGACCGACACTCCTACGAGCAGTACTTC. As protein: CAVLDRHSYEQYF.